The 9 T cell receptor beta chains below all came from one sample that was sequenced in a study of cytomegalovirus exposure and HLA in healthy donors. The PCR employed 60 Vbeta primers together with 13 Jbeta primers. Assay: immunoSEQ multiplex PCR; the TCRdb copy retains only in-frame clones and omits some. The table includes about 180,000 clones, 70% to 85% detected once. Material for sequencing was PBMCs. Receptor source: a man younger than 35 in good health and CMV-seronegative.

The chain couples TRBV27 to TRBJ2-5; 7 nucleotides line up with TRBD2. Germline-derived CDR1 and CDR2 are MNHEY and SMNVEV (reference sequence). The CDR3 sequence is 18 residues long. V dropped 6 bases and J dropped 0; count of bases not matched to a gene: 16. Written as DNA, the CDR3 is TGTGCCAGCAGCCCGAGCTCCCCGCGGGAGACTAACCAAGAGACCCAGTACTTC. Protein sequence: CASSPSSPRETNQETQYF.

The CDR3 region has the DNA TGTGCCACCAGCAGGGGGACAGGCCGAAATGAGCAGTTCTTC. Translated: CATSRGTGRNEQFF. This chain links TRBV15 with TRBJ2-1, with TRBD1 matching 8 bases. The V segment lost 3 bases and the J segment 7 bases; nucleotides outside the gene matches: 5. There are 14 residues in the CDR3. Germline V gene sequence: CDR1 LNHNV, CDR2 YYDKDF (reference sequence).

As regards this clone: The sample holds other DNA sequences that translate to the same CDR3. This chain joins TRBV2 and TRBJ2-1; D is ambiguous. Trimming took 1 base from V and 4 from J, leaving 8 bases between them. The CDR3 is 14 amino acids. Germline values: CDR1 SNHLY, CDR2 FYNNEI. The CDR3 DNA sequence: TGTGCCAGCAGTGAAGAGCAGACTTACAATGAGCAGTTCTTC. Protein: CASSEEQTYNEQFF.

This clone was observed a few times. The V gene is TRBV15, the J gene TRBJ2-5; perhaps TRBD2 as D (6 bases). CDR3 length: 16 residues. Germline loops: CDR1 LNHNV, CDR2 YYDKDF (reference sequence). The V gene lost 5 bases and the J gene lost 5 bases, with 21 bases spanning the gap. CDR3: CATSRMSGGRMETQYF. Here the CDR3 DNA reads TGTGCCACCAGCCGCATGTCAGGAGGGCGAATGGAGACCCAGTACTTC.

The chain links TRBV11-3 to TRBJ2-3; 10 bases are shared with TRBD2. With 5 bases clipped from V and 1 base from J, the junction kept 6 bases outside the gene matches. Germline CDR1 SGHNT, CDR2 YENEEA. CDR3 length: 16 amino acids. The CDR3 DNA is TGTGCCAGCAGCGCTAGCGGGAGCGTGGGCACAGATACGCAGTATTTT. Amino acids: CASSASGSVGTDTQYF.

The V gene is TRBV11-3, the J gene TRBJ2-7; D ambiguous. The CDR3 runs 14 residues. CDR1 is SGHNT, CDR2 YENEEA, per germline. V lost 1 base and J 3 bases, leaving 10 bases between the germline ends. CDR3 bases: TGTGCCAGCAGCTTAGGTGGAGACCTCTACGAGCAGTACTTC. Amino acids: CASSLGGDLYEQYF.

The V call is TRBV5-6, the J call TRBJ2-2; TRBD1 matches at 10 bases. With V trimmed by 5 bases and J by 5 bases, 9 bases remained unmatched. The length of the CDR3 is 16 residues. Germline CDR1 and CDR2: SGHDT and YYEEEE. Here the CDR3 DNA reads TGTGCCAGCAGGGGACAGGGGAGGTTGGTGACCGGGGAGCTGTTTTTT. Protein: CASRGQGRLVTGELFF.

The chain combines TRBV9 with TRBJ2-3, with TRBD2 matching 10 bases. The CDR3 consists of 16 residues. J lost 6 bases, V lost 3 bases, and 10 bases had no gene match. In germline, CDR1 is SGDLS, CDR2 YYNGEE. CDR3 nucleotide sequence: TGTGCCAGCAGCGCAAGCGGGGGGGCATATATTGATACGCAGTATTTT. This codes for CASSASGGAYIDTQYF. Full variable domain (rest looked up from reference TRBV9 and TRBJ2-3): DSGVTQTPKHLITATGQRVTLRCSPRSGDLSVYWYQQSLDQGLQFLIQYYNGEERAKGNILERFSAQQFPDLHSELNLSSLELGDSALYFCASSASGGAYIDTQYFGPGTRLTVL.

V is TRBV20-1 and J is TRBJ1-1, with D unclear. Trimming left V 1 base short and J 7 bases short, with 7 bases between. CDR1 and CDR2 from the germline V gene are DFQATT and SNEGSKA (reference sequence). The CDR3 extends over 11 amino acids. The CDR3 coding sequence is TGCAGTGCTAGAGGGTCGGGTGAAGCTTTCTTT. Amino acids: CSARGSGEAFF.